This passage covers 19 T cell receptor beta chains from one sample sequenced in a study of cytomegalovirus exposure and HLA in healthy donors. The primer mix had 60 Vbeta and 13 Jbeta primers. Assay used: immunoSEQ multiplex PCR; TCRdb lists only in-frame clones, some missing. The sample consists of 150,000 to 200,000 clones, approximately 77% of them appearing once. Sample: PBMCs. The receptors here all came from a male donor in good health and CMV-seropositive.

The rearrangement joins TRBV7-2 to TRBJ2-5; D is possibly TRBD1 (5 bases). The CDR3 consists of 16 residues. From germline, CDR1 is SGHTA and CDR2 FQGNSA. Between the trimmed V and J ends, which lost 1 base and 5 bases, there was a span of 17 bases. CDR3: CASSLVSLGARETQYF. The CDR3 bases are TGTGCCAGCAGCTTAGTCTCCCTTGGGGCCCGCGAGACCCAGTACTTC. The entire variable domain, with the rest obtained from reference TRBV7-2 and TRBJ2-5, is as follows: GAGVSQSPSNKVTEKGKDVELRCDPISGHTALYWYRQSLGQGLEFLIYFQGNSAPDKSGLPSDRFSAERTGGSVSTLTIQRTQQEDSAVYLCASSLVSLGARETQYFGPGTRLLVL.

This chain links TRBV5-6 with TRBJ2-1; TRBD2 agrees at 10 bases. The CDR3 runs 15 residues. The junction had 7 bases not matched to a gene; V was cut back by 1 base and J by 9 bases. CDR1 and CDR2 (germline): SGHDT, YYEEEE. This CDR3 reads CASSLLLAGGGEQFF. In DNA, the CDR3 is TGTGCCAGCAGCTTGTTGTTAGCGGGGGGAGGTGAGCAGTTCTTC.

J is TRBJ2-1 and V is TRBV5-1, with D maybe TRBD2 (5 bases). Germline V gives CDR1 SGHRS, CDR2 YFSETQ. This CDR3 has 13 residues. The V gene lost 4 bases and the J gene lost 8 bases, with 13 bases spanning the gap. As DNA, the CDR3 is TGCGCCAGCAGCAGGGATAGCGCCGATGAGCAGTTCTTC. Translated: CASSRDSADEQFF.

The genes are TRBV7-3 and TRBJ2-3; a possible D gene is TRBD1 (6 bases). The CDR3 has 14 residues. Looked up from germline, CDR1 is SGHTA and CDR2 is FQGTGA. The ends were cut back, 5 bases at V and 0 bases at J, with 9 bases in the middle. CDR3 in DNA: TGTGCCAGCAGCCCGACAGGTAGCACAGATACGCAGTATTTT. Amino acid sequence: CASSPTGSTDTQYF.

The J gene is TRBJ1-1, the V gene TRBV6-1, with 9 bases aligning to TRBD1. The ends lost 5 bases at V and 3 bases at J; junction bases unmatched: 4. Germline lookup yields CDR1 MNHNS and CDR2 SASEGT. This CDR3 region has 14 residues. The CDR3 DNA reads as TGTGCCAGCAGTCGGGACAGGGAAGACACTGAAGCTTTCTTT. This gives the protein CASSRDREDTEAFF.

V is TRBV7-8 and J is TRBJ2-7, with D perhaps TRBD1 (5 bases). The V end lost 5 bases, the J end lost 0 bases, and 14 bases lay between the germline ends. Germline CDR1 is SGHVS and CDR2 is FQNEAQ. The CDR3 runs to 15 residues. The CDR3 coding sequence is TGTGCCAGCAGCCAAAAGACCAGGGCCTCCTACGAGCAGTACTTC. Encoded protein: CASSQKTRASYEQYF.

CDR3 nucleotide sequence: TGTGCCAGCAGTTACCTCGGGACAGGGGTGGACGAGCAGTACTTC. It translates to CASSYLGTGVDEQYF. The genes are TRBV6-6 and TRBJ2-7; 10 bases match TRBD1. The CDR3 runs to 15 residues. J was trimmed by 5 bases and V by 2 bases; bases with no gene match: 6. Germline V lookup: CDR1 MNHNY, CDR2 SVGAGI (reference sequence).

The J gene is TRBJ2-1, the V gene TRBV6-6; D may be TRBD1 (6 bases). The germline V gene encodes CDR1 MNHNY and CDR2 SVGAGI (reference sequence). CDR3 length: 15 amino acids. V was trimmed by 7 bases and J by 9 bases, leaving 22 bases between them. The chain's CDR3 is CASISVTGLSPEQFF. DNA of the CDR3: TGTGCCAGCATCTCGGTAACAGGGCTTTCGCCTGAGCAGTTCTTC.

This clone was seen only a few times. V gene TRBV18 combines with J gene TRBJ2-7, with D possibly being TRBD1 (5 bases). Germline V gene data show CDR1 as KGHSH and CDR2 as LQKENI. The V end was cut by 1 base, the J end by 6 bases, with 16 bases between. CDR3 length equals 15 residues. CDR3 sequence (DNA): TGTGCCAGCTCACCACTATCAAGGGGTTTTGGCGAGCAGTACTTC. It specifies CASSPLSRGFGEQYF.

The J gene is TRBJ1-2, the V gene TRBV30; no clear D gene. The germline V gene has CDR1 GTSNPN and CDR2 SVGIG (reference sequence). The CDR3 is 15 amino acids. V lost 0 bases to trimming and J lost 6 bases, with 17 bases between them. CDR3 sequence (DNA): TGTGCCTGGAGTGTAGCACACATAGGGCGGGATGGCTACACCTTC. This codes for CAWSVAHIGRDGYTF.

The genes are TRBV29-1 and TRBJ1-2; possibly TRBD1 for D (5 bases). V gave up 3 bases and J gave up 3 bases, with 8 bases separating them. CDR1 and CDR2 from the germline V gene are SQVTM and ANQGSEA. The CDR3 totals 12 residues. CDR3 residues: CSVESRDYGYTF. The CDR3 DNA sequence: TGCAGCGTTGAGTCCAGGGACTATGGCTACACCTTC.

This clone was detected only a few times. The J gene is TRBJ2-5, the V gene TRBV6-5, with D possibly TRBD1 on 6 matching bases. The germline CDR1 and CDR2 sequences are MNHEY and SVGAGI. This CDR3 region has 16 residues. V dropped 4 bases and J dropped 4 bases, with 19 bases sitting between them. The DNA for the CDR3 is TGTGCCAGCAGTTTGGATCAGGGGTCGCCGGGAGAGACCCAGTACTTC. Translating it yields CASSLDQGSPGETQYF.

The J gene is TRBJ2-1, the V gene TRBV30; 7 bases line up with TRBD2. The CDR3 has 13 amino acids. CDR1 GTSNPN and CDR2 SVGIG come from the germline V gene (reference sequence). Trimming took 5 bases from V and 6 from J; bases not matched to a gene: 7. DNA of the CDR3: TGTGCCTGGGCCCGAGGGAGGGTCAATGAGCAGTTCTTC. Translated, it gives CAWARGRVNEQFF.

J is TRBJ1-1 and V is TRBV5-1, with 9 bases that match TRBD1. CDR3 length: 18 residues. Germline V CDR1 and CDR2: SGHRS, YFSETQ. The V and J ends lost 4 bases and 1 base, in that order; junction bases with no gene match: 14. The CDR3 loop reads CASSGSGTGMAGNTEAFF. The DNA of the CDR3 is TGCGCCAGCAGCGGATCCGGGACAGGGATGGCGGGGAACACTGAAGCTTTCTTT.

The DNA of the CDR3 is TGCAGCGTCAGGATGACAGGGAATCACGAGCAGTACTTC. The encoded protein is CSVRMTGNHEQYF. The V call is TRBV29-1, the J call TRBJ2-7, with 7 bases fitting TRBD1. The CDR3 is 13 residues long. Germline V gene lookup returns CDR1 SQVTM and CDR2 ANQGSEA. V lost 6 bases, J lost 5 bases, and 10 bases stayed unmatched.

The CDR3 coding sequence is TGTGCCAGCAGTGATAGTCGGGGAAATCAGCCCCAGCATTTT. Translated, it gives CASSDSRGNQPQHF. The chain uses TRBV2 and TRBJ1-5; no reliable D call. The CDR3 has 14 residues. Germline values: CDR1 SNHLY, CDR2 FYNNEI. The ends were cut back, 3 bases at V and 4 bases at J, with 10 bases in the middle.

In regard to this clone: The junction departs from the called germline gene at one end, perhaps through a read error. The J gene is TRBJ2-1, the V gene TRBV7-7; 16 positions match TRBD2. The CDR3 consists of 16 residues. Germline assignment: CDR1 SSHAT and CDR2 FNYEAQ (reference sequence). The CDR3 here is CASSQGLAGGGNEQFF. Written as DNA, the CDR3 is TGTGCTAGCAGCCAGGGACTAGCGGGGGGGGGCAATGAGCAGTTCTTC.

The chain recombines TRBV15 with TRBJ2-1; 7 nucleotides match TRBD2. Trimming removed 1 base from V and 4 bases from J; junction bases left unmatched: 13. The CDR3 loop spans 18 amino acids. Germline V CDR1 and CDR2: LNHNV, YYDKDF (reference sequence). CDR3 coding DNA: TGTGCCACCAGCAGAGCGTTTGAGCGGGGCTTGCTATACAATGAGCAGTTCTTC. Protein sequence: CATSRAFERGLLYNEQFF. The full variable domain, in which reference TRBV15 and TRBJ2-1 provide the parts outside the CDR3, is DAMVIQNPRYQVTQFGKPVTLSCSQTLNHNVMYWYQQKSSQAPKLLFHYYDKDFNNEADTPDNFQSRRPNTSFCFLDIRSPGLGDTAMYLCATSRAFERGLLYNEQFFGPGTRLTVL.

The rearrangement links TRBV6-5 to TRBJ1-2; 10 nucleotides match TRBD1. CDR3 length equals 15 residues. V dropped 6 bases and J dropped 4; count of bases not matched to a gene: 8. Per the germline V gene, CDR1 is MNHEY and CDR2 is SVGAGI. The CDR3 DNA reads TGTGCCAGCAGCTTCCGGGACAGGGGTTTCTATGGCTACACCTTC. Its translation is CASSFRDRGFYGYTF.